What follows are 20 T cell receptor beta chains derived from one specimen sequenced in a study of CD8 T cells in ankylosing spondylitis. TCRdb reprocessed the 5' RACE reads with MiXCR, giving one entry per CDR3 protein. The sample lists around 39,000 distinct CDR3 sequences; 10% to 15% were seen once. The sample comprised synovial fluid, either unsorted or a sorted T cell fraction (not recorded which). Receptor source: a male donor with ankylosing spondylitis.

V gene TRBV29-1 combines with J gene TRBJ2-1, with D possibly being TRBD2 (5 bases). Germline V gene data show CDR1 as SQVTM and CDR2 as ANQGSEA. The CDR3 runs to 13 residues. V dropped 5 bases and J dropped 10 bases, with 18 bases sitting between them. CDR3 amino acids: CSVRVVPTGEQFF. CDR3 nucleotides: TGCAGCGTTAGGGTGGTACCCACGGGAGAGCAGTTCTTC.

The gene calls are TRBV19 and TRBJ2-1; TRBD2 might be the D (5 bases). The CDR3 spans 11 residues. Trimming left V 9 bases short and J 5 bases short, with 8 bases between. Germline lookup yields CDR1 LNHDA and CDR2 SQIVND (reference sequence). The CDR3 spells CASGVNNEQFF. In nucleotides, the CDR3 is TGTGCCAGCGGGGTAAACAATGAGCAGTTCTTC.

J is TRBJ2-1 and V is TRBV4-3; 7 bases match TRBD2. Trimming cost V 3 bases and J 1 base; bases outside gene matches: 6. CDR1 LGHNA and CDR2 YSLEER come from the germline V gene. The CDR3 sequence is 16 residues long. CDR3 coding DNA: TGCGCCAGCAGCCACCTGGGAGGGAGGTCCTACAATGAGCAGTTCTTC. Translating it yields CASSHLGGRSYNEQFF.

The chain couples TRBV6-1 to TRBJ2-1; either TRBD1 or TRBD2 may supply D (5 bases each). Germline V lookup: CDR1 MNHNS, CDR2 SASEGT. The CDR3 has 14 amino acids. Trimming stripped 6 bases from V and 6 bases from J, with 15 bases between. The CDR3 DNA reads as TGTGCCAGCAGCTCCCGACGTGGGGGCAATGAGCAGTTCTTC. Amino acids: CASSSRRGGNEQFF.

The sample holds many counts of this clonotype. This chain links TRBV5-1 with TRBJ2-3; D call uncertain. The CDR3 consists of 14 residues. V dropped 4 bases and J dropped 5 bases, with 14 bases sitting between them. The germline gives CDR1 SGHRS, CDR2 YFSETQ. This chain's CDR3 is CASSPPEPIDTQYF. The CDR3, as DNA: TGCGCCAGCAGCCCGCCGGAGCCCATAGATACGCAGTATTTT.

The chain links TRBV28 to TRBJ1-1; 7 positions agree with TRBD1. V trimming: 5 bases; J trimming: 4 bases; junction bases outside the gene matches: 4. The CDR3 loop spans 13 amino acids. Germline V gives CDR1 MDHEN, CDR2 SYDVKM. The CDR3 here is CASSISGGTEAFF. The CDR3 bases are TGTGCCAGCAGTATTTCAGGGGGCACTGAAGCTTTCTTT.

This clonotype was detected only a few times. This chain uses TRBV4-1 with TRBJ2-1, with D uncertain. This CDR3 has 13 amino acids. From germline, CDR1 is MGHRA and CDR2 YSYEKL. V lost 8 bases and J lost 10, with 18 bases in between. In DNA, the CDR3 is TGCGCCAGCTCCCGGAATCGCAACAGCGAGCAGTTCTTC. Amino acids: CASSRNRNSEQFF.

The sample holds a few counts of this clonotype. J is TRBJ1-2 and V is TRBV7-2; 8 positions match TRBD1. Germline values: CDR1 SGHTA, CDR2 FQGNSA. V lost 2 bases to trimming and J lost 0 bases; unmatched junction nucleotides: 2. The CDR3 has 15 amino acids. CDR3: CASSLLTGANYGYTF. The CDR3 DNA sequence: TGTGCCAGCAGCTTACTGACAGGGGCTAACTATGGCTACACCTTC.

This clonotype was counted at least ten times. This chain connects TRBV15 to TRBJ1-5; no clear D. This CDR3 has 12 residues. Trimming removed 4 bases at V and 7 bases at J, with 8 bases between. Germline lookup yields CDR1 LNHNV and CDR2 YYDKDF (reference sequence). CDR3 sequence reads: CATSNGLQPQHF. For the CDR3, the DNA is TGTGCCACCAGCAACGGATTACAGCCCCAGCATTTT. Complete variable domain (other parts from reference TRBV15 and TRBJ1-5): DAMVIQNPRYQVTQFGKPVTLSCSQTLNHNVMYWYQQKSSQAPKLLFHYYDKDFNNEADTPDNFQSRRPNTSFCFLDIRSPGLGDTAMYLCATSNGLQPQHFGDGTRLSIL.

This clonotype was detected only a few times. The chain employs TRBV14 and TRBJ2-1; 8 positions agree with TRBD2. Germline assignment: CDR1 SGHDN and CDR2 FVKESK. J was trimmed by 7 bases and V by 0 bases; bases with no gene match: 8. The CDR3 length is 16 residues. In nucleotides, the CDR3 is TGTGCCAGCAGCCAAGATCGTAGTGGGACTAGGAATGAGCAGTTCTTC. Amino acids: CASSQDRSGTRNEQFF.

The gene calls are TRBV5-1 and TRBJ1-1; D gene ambiguous. V shed 0 bases and J shed 5 bases, with 8 bases lying between them. This CDR3 comprises 13 residues. Germline CDR1 reads SGHRS; CDR2 reads YFSETQ. The CDR3 sequence is CASSLGDHTEAFF. The DNA for the CDR3 is TGCGCCAGCAGCTTGGGTGACCATACTGAAGCTTTCTTT. Filled out from reference TRBV5-1 and TRBJ1-1, the complete variable domain reads KAGVTQTPRYLIKTRGQQVTLSCSPISGHRSVSWYQQTPGQGLQFLFEYFSETQRNKGNFPGRFSGRQFSNSRSEMNVSTLELGDSALYLCASSLGDHTEAFFGQGTRLTVV.

The CDR3 loop is CASSYTQGEGTDTQYF. The DNA of the CDR3 is TGTGCCAGCAGTTACACCCAGGGGGAAGGCACAGATACGCAGTATTTT. The chain links TRBV6-5 to TRBJ2-3, with 7 bases aligning to TRBD1. Trimming cost V 2 bases and J 1 base; bases outside gene matches: 6. The germline V gene has CDR1 MNHEY and CDR2 SVGAGI. There are 16 residues in the CDR3.

This clonotype was seen repeatedly, ten times or more. The chain uses TRBV4-1 and TRBJ1-1; tentative D call: TRBD1 (5 bases). The CDR3 extends over 15 amino acids. V was clipped by 2 bases and J by 5 bases, with 15 bases between them. Looked up from germline, CDR1 is MGHRA and CDR2 is YSYEKL. CDR3: CASSQSWRGWTEAFF. The CDR3 bases are TGCGCCAGCAGCCAATCTTGGAGGGGATGGACTGAAGCTTTCTTT.

The CDR3 nucleotides are TGTGCCAGCAGCAACCTGCGGGACGAGCAGTACTTC. Translated: CASSNLRDEQYF. V gene TRBV7-9 combines with J gene TRBJ2-7; D may be TRBD2 (5 bases). CDR1 and CDR2 (germline): SEHNR, FQNEAQ (reference sequence). The CDR3 is 12 residues long. Trimming stripped 5 bases from V and 5 bases from J, with 10 bases between.

V gene TRBV12-5 combines with J gene TRBJ2-3; 9 nucleotides line up with TRBD1. The germline V gene has CDR1 LGHNT and CDR2 FRNRAP. CDR3 length: 16 amino acids. V was clipped by 1 base and J by 5 bases; unmatched bases: 7. CDR3: CASGLGGQGIRDTQYF. In DNA, the CDR3 is TGTGCTAGTGGTTTGGGGGGACAGGGCATAAGAGATACGCAGTATTTT.

This chain connects TRBV4-2 to TRBJ2-3; TRBD2 matches at 11 bases. Trimming cost V 0 bases and J 4 bases; bases outside gene matches: 3. The CDR3 loop spans 16 amino acids. Germline V lookup: CDR1 LGHNA, CDR2 YNFKEQ. The CDR3, as DNA: TGTGCCAGCAGCCAAGAAACTAGCGGGGGTGCAGATACGCAGTATTTT. Translated: CASSQETSGGADTQYF.

This clonotype was seen a handful of times. This chain uses TRBV7-9 with TRBJ2-1; no clear D. The CDR3 covers 17 residues. V lost 5 bases and J lost 2, with 19 bases in between. From germline, CDR1 is SEHNR and CDR2 FQNEAQ (reference sequence). Here the CDR3 reads CASSPVFGSITYNEQFF. CDR3 sequence (DNA): TGTGCCAGCAGCCCCGTTTTCGGCTCCATAACCTACAATGAGCAGTTCTTC.

This rearrangement joins TRBV4-1 to TRBJ1-5; no clear D. The CDR3 spans 16 residues. Germline-derived CDR1 and CDR2 are MGHRA and YSYEKL. With 1 base removed from V and 3 bases from J, the gap between germline ends came to 13 bases. The CDR3 region has the DNA TGCGCCAGCAGCCAAGTCTTGTCCCGGATCAATCAGCCCCAGCATTTT. Residues: CASSQVLSRINQPQHF.

This clonotype was detected only a few times. The chain joins TRBV7-8 to TRBJ2-2; 7 nucleotides agree with TRBD2. V dropped 1 base and J dropped 5; count of bases not matched to a gene: 4. This CDR3 is built from 15 residues. Germline V lookup: CDR1 SGHVS, CDR2 FQNEAQ. The CDR3 is CASSLVGEGTGELFF. The CDR3, as DNA: TGTGCCAGCAGCTTAGTGGGGGAGGGGACCGGGGAGCTGTTTTTT.

This clonotype was detected a few times. The chain's CDR3 is CASRPRTGGDYEQYF. The CDR3 region has the DNA TGTGCCAGCAGACCCCGGACAGGCGGCGACTACGAGCAGTACTTC. The chain is built from TRBV7-9 and TRBJ2-7; 7 nucleotides line up with TRBD1. The CDR3 covers 15 residues. Germline CDR1 reads SEHNR; CDR2 reads FQNEAQ (reference sequence). V trimming: 6 bases; J trimming: 3 bases; junction bases outside the gene matches: 11.